The sequence of this TCR beta chain was determined in a study of shared clonotypes between healthy human individuals. Overall study results and limits: Represented diversity (both genetic and exposure-history) was limited by the small number of donors.

Germline V lookup: CDR1 SGHTA, CDR2 FQGNSA. Germline trimming cut 4 bases from V and 3 bases from J; bases unmatched to any gene: 3. This CDR3 is built from 14 residues. The method was immunoSEQ multiplex PCR; TCRdb's version includes in-frame clones alone and lacks a portion of them. The sample lists millions of clones, about 93% occurring once. A remark on this clone: Its specificity is not known.

Terminally differentiated effector memory CD45RA+ cells were excluded by CCR7 positive selection of CD45RO-negative cells. Study donors comprised healthy, HIV-negative adults devoid of recent acute infection or vaccination. The TCR originated in a man aged 18 to 29 in good health. Some clones in this sample may be carry-over from other donors' samples. The V gene is TRBV7-2, the J gene TRBJ1-5, with TRBD1 matching 7 bases. Sequenced: naive CD8+ T cells from PBMCs. The CDR3: CASSYTGANQPQHF. CDR3 DNA: TGTGCCAGCAGCTATACAGGGGCCAATCAGCCCCAGCATTTT.